The T cell receptor (beta chain) under discussion was sequenced for a study of cytomegalovirus exposure and HLA in healthy donors. At the level of the study: The 120 validation repertoires were reported in a later analysis to have been generated on the same platform as the approximately 700 first-cohort repertoires. Study-wide points: CMV antigen specificity was confirmed in vitro for three CMV-associated chains.

Concerning this clone: Its antigen remains unidentified.

Clones were read by immunoSEQ multiplex PCR, and TCRdb kept only the in-frame ones, dropping some. The data contain about 110,000 clones, about 85% of them singletons. The clonotype originates from a woman under 30 in good health and CMV-seropositive. Sample: PBMCs.

In DNA form, the CDR3 reads TGCAGCGTTGTATTAGCAGGGAGCAATCAGCCCCAGCATTTT. Residues: CSVVLAGSNQPQHF. The V call is TRBV29-1, the J call TRBJ1-5; possibly TRBD1 for D (5 bases). The CDR3 is made up of 14 amino acids. CDR1 is SQVTM and CDR2 is ANQGSEA in the germline V gene. Between the trimmed V and J ends, which lost 4 bases and 1 base, there was a span of 11 bases. Filled out from reference TRBV29-1 and TRBJ1-5, the complete variable domain reads SAVISQKPSRDICQRGTSLTIQCQVDSQVTMMFWYRQQPGQSLTLIATANQGSEATYESGFVIDKFPISRPNLTFSTLTVSNMSPEDSSIYLCSVVLAGSNQPQHFGDGTRLSIL.